The next 3 T cell receptor beta chains were all read from a single sample in a study of Graves' ophthalmopathy and Graves' hyperthyroidism. Amplification of the TCR beta CDR3 regions used RNA transcripts (as template). The first round was an RT-PCR with HTBI primers, and the second round was a multiplex PCR. TCRdb itself ran the multiplex PCR reads through MiXCR, one entry per CDR3 protein. The sample lists roughly 610,000 distinct CDR3 sequences, about a fifth occurring once. Sequenced: peripheral blood. All receptors come from a young woman with stable Graves' hyperthyroidism. Some clones in this sample may be carry-over from other donors' samples.

This clonotype was seen repeatedly, ten times or more. This sequence joins TRBV2 and TRBJ1-3; D remains ambiguous. Germline CDR1 SNHLY, CDR2 FYNNEI. The CDR3 spans 15 residues. V was cut by 4 bases and J by 2 bases, with 12 bases left in between. Here the CDR3 reads CASSGPRVPGNTIYF. In DNA form, the CDR3 reads TGTGCCAGCAGTGGCCCCCGGGTCCCTGGAAACACCATATATTTT.

This clonotype was observed a single time. The chain employs TRBV5-1 and TRBJ1-3; D uncertain. Trimming pared 4 bases from V and 11 bases from J, leaving 16 bases between. CDR3 length equals 13 residues. The germline CDR1 and CDR2 sequences are SGHRS and YFSETQ. CDR3 residues: CASSPDEAGAIYF. Here the CDR3 DNA reads TGCGCCAGCAGCCCGGACGAAGCCGGCGCCATATATTTT. The whole variable domain, filled in from reference TRBV5-1 and TRBJ1-3, reads KAGVTQTPRYLIKTRGQQVTLSCSPISGHRSVSWYQQTPGQGLQFLFEYFSETQRNKGNFPGRFSGRQFSNSRSEMNVSTLELGDSALYLCASSPDEAGAIYFGEGSWLTVV.

The rearrangement links TRBV4-1 to TRBJ2-2; 8 nucleotides align to TRBD1. Germline assignment: CDR1 MGHRA and CDR2 YSYEKL. V lost 4 bases to trimming and J lost 5 bases; unmatched junction nucleotides: 6. This CDR3 is built from 15 residues. CDR3 in DNA: TGCGCCAGCAGCCGCCCAGGGGGCACGACCGGGGAGCTGTTTTTT. Translating gives CASSRPGGTTGELFF.